This passage covers 8 T cell receptor beta chains from one sample sequenced in a study of vaccination and CD4 T cells after COVID-19 (dated by TCRdb to the early 2020s). These receptors have no known antigen. The treatment or condition label for this specimen denotes: 10-day PBMC culture with coronavirus spike peptide pools or control peptides (ViraFEST assay). The library was obtained by PCR. Sequencer: Illumina iSeq 100. At the Johns Hopkins FTIC core, DNA from the cultured CD4+ T cells underwent TCR sequencing with the Oncomine TCR Beta short-read assay. The public reads were reprocessed in TCRdb via fastp at Q25 and MiXCR, keeping in-frame beta chains. Entries that share a CDR3 protein sequence are merged under the most common genes and DNA. Across this sample there are more than 12,000 distinct CDR3 sequences, with about 53% seen only once. Clones ranked in the top ten supply approximately 4% of the sample.

The sequenced sample was CD4+ T cells from blood, cultured in vitro, obtained before SARS-CoV-2 vaccination. The origin of the receptors is a human donor who had recovered from COVID-19.

V is TRBV9 and J is TRBJ2-5, with 9 bases fitting TRBD2. This CDR3 region has 16 residues. Germline V gives CDR1 SGDLS, CDR2 YYNGEE. The V segment lost 0 bases and the J segment 7 bases; nucleotides outside the gene matches: 10. Written as DNA, the CDR3 is TGTGCCAGCAGCGTAGCGCTAGCGGGAAGTGAAGGGACCCAGTACTTC. Its protein product is CASSVALAGSEGTQYF. The variable domain in full, with the rest retrieved from reference TRBV9 and TRBJ2-5, is DSGVTQTPKHLITATGQRVTLRCSPRSGDLSVYWYQQSLDQGLQFLIQYYNGEERAKGNILERFSAQQFPDLHSELNLSSLELGDSALYFCASSVALAGSEGTQYFGPGTRLLVL.

This sequence joins TRBV30 and TRBJ1-6, with D hard to call. Germline values: CDR1 GTSNPN, CDR2 SVGIG (reference sequence). The ends were cut back, 1 base at V and 3 bases at J, with 7 bases in the middle. The CDR3 loop spans 14 amino acids. The CDR3 DNA reads TGTGCCTGGAGTGCGGGCAACTATAATTCACCCCTCCACTTT. The encoded protein is CAWSAGNYNSPLHF.

The chain combines TRBV19 with TRBJ1-1; the D is unclear. Trimming shortened V by 5 bases and J by 4 bases, and 11 bases separated the two germline ends. Germline V lookup: CDR1 LNHDA, CDR2 SQIVND (reference sequence). This CDR3 comprises 13 residues. CDR3 sequence: CASSFSVGTEAFF. The CDR3 nucleotides read TGTGCCAGTAGTTTCAGCGTAGGCACTGAAGCTTTCTTT.

This clonotype occurred a few times. The rearrangement joins TRBV6-1 to TRBJ1-1; D is uncertain. V lost 10 bases to trimming and J lost 0 bases, with 18 bases between them. The germline gives CDR1 MNHNS, CDR2 SASEGT. This CDR3 has 15 amino acids. CDR3 sequence (DNA): TGTGCCACCAAGTTCCGAAGGACGGTGAACACTGAAGCTTTCTTT. Amino acid sequence: CATKFRRTVNTEAFF.

The chain recombines TRBV5-1 with TRBJ2-2; TRBD2 matches at 9 bases. Germline V gene sequence: CDR1 SGHRS, CDR2 YFSETQ. The CDR3 runs to 15 residues. V trimming: 4 bases; J trimming: 6 bases; junction bases outside the gene matches: 7. The CDR3 DNA is TGCGCCAGCAGCGTAGGACTAGCGTACGCCGGGGAGCTGTTTTTT. It specifies CASSVGLAYAGELFF.

The V call is TRBV24-1, the J call TRBJ2-3; D remains ambiguous. CDR3 length equals 12 residues. CDR1 is KGHDR and CDR2 is SFDVKD in the germline V gene. Trimming removed 10 bases from V and 6 bases from J, with 13 bases in between. The DNA of the CDR3 is TGTGCCACACAACAACTTGGTGATACGCAGTATTTT. It specifies CATQQLGDTQYF.

This clonotype was picked up a small number of times. The gene calls are TRBV10-3 and TRBJ1-1, with TRBD1 matching over 8 bases. CDR3 length: 14 amino acids. Germline loops: CDR1 ENHRY, CDR2 SYGVKD. J was trimmed by 1 base and V by 4 bases; bases with no gene match: 2. Written as DNA, the CDR3 is TGTGCCATCAGTGCGACAGGGGCGAACACTGAAGCTTTCTTT. It encodes CAISATGANTEAFF.

V is TRBV7-8 and J is TRBJ2-1, with TRBD1 matching 9 bases. Trimming took 5 bases from V and 6 from J; bases not matched to a gene: 5. Germline values: CDR1 SGHVS, CDR2 FQNEAQ. The CDR3 covers 14 residues. CDR3 bases: TGTGCCAGCAGCCAAACGACAGGGGGCAATGAGCAGTTCTTC. It is translated as CASSQTTGGNEQFF.